The sequence of this TCR beta chain was determined in a study of PD-L1 blockade in urothelial cancer. Looking at the study overall: About 90% of the 29 patients were males with bladder-origin urothelial cancer.

Note on this clone: Its antigen is unidentified.

Time point: peripheral blood 6 weeks after treatment start. Urothelial carcinoma, locally advanced or metastatic, affected the patients. Sequencing used immunoSEQ multiplex PCR; TCRdb keeps in-frame clones, though not all of them. The table has some 51,000 clones, more than 75% seen once. V shed 3 bases and J shed 4 bases, with 17 bases lying between them. CDR3 length: 15 amino acids. Germline CDR1 and CDR2: SGHRS and YFSETQ. Overall study results and limits: Tumor-associated clones in blood expanded more at 3 weeks in durable-benefit patients.

This sequence joins TRBV5-1 and TRBJ2-7, with D unresolved. The sequenced sample was PBMCs, obtained around atezolizumab (anti-PD-L1) treatment. The TCR was taken from a man in his 60s with urothelial cancer. DNA of the CDR3: TGCGCCAGCAGCTCTAGGCCGGATCGAGAATACGAGCAGTACTTC. It translates to CASSSRPDREYEQYF.